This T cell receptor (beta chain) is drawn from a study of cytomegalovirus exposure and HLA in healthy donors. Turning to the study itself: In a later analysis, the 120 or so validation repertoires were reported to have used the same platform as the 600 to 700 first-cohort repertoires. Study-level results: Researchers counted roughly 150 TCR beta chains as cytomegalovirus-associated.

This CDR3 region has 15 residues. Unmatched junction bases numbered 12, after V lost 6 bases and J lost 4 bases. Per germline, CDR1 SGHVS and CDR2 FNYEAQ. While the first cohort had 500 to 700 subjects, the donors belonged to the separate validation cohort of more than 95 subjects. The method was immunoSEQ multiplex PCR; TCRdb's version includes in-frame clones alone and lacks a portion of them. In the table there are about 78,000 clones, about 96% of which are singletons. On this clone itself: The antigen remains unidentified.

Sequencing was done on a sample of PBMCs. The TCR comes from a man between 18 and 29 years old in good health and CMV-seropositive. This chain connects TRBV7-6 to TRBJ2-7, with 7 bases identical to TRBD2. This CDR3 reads CASSPGEGREYEQYF. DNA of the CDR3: TGTGCCAGCAGTCCTGGGGAGGGCAGGGAGTACGAGCAGTACTTC.